A selection of T cell receptor beta chains follows, all from one sample in a study of T cell changes during pregnancy in multiple sclerosis. Libraries were prepared by immunoSEQ multiplex PCR; TCRdb keeps only in-frame clonotypes and omits some of them. This table holds approximately 50,000 clones, around 94% found once. The input for sequencing was CD4+ T cells from peripheral blood mononuclear cells, taken in the third trimester of pregnancy. These receptors originate from a female donor with multiple sclerosis, enrolled in a pregnancy study. Both conserved end residues are part of each CDR3.

>TRBJ1-6|TRBV28
CASRQGSNSPLHF
>TRBJ1-6|TRBV7-9
CASSLVLGQGGNSPLHF
>TRBJ1-1|TRBV5-1
CASGTGYTEAFF
>TRBJ1-1|TRBV7-9
CASSLTGADTEAFF
>TRBJ2-1|TRBV10-3
CAISGLAGFNEQFF
>TRBJ2-3|TRBV2
CASSGGYTDTQYF
>TRBJ1-4|TRBV7-6
CASSNQLRRDQGRKLFF
>TRBJ1-4|TRBV29-1
CSVEDGRGPFF
>TRBJ1-1|TRBV6-5
CASRGKVEAFF
>TRBJ1-1|TRBV18
CASSPQDNPNTEAFF
>TRBJ1-5|TRBV6-5
CASSYSRSQPQHF
>TRBJ2-3|TRBV4-1
CASSEVAGETDTQYF
>TRBJ2-7|TRBV30
CAWSPGGKTRISYEQYF
>TRBJ2-3|TRBV27
CASSSLAGGTDTQYF
>TRBJ2-3|TRBV11-3
CASSLGASTDTQYF
>TRBJ2-3|TRBV9
CASSVGGGAGTDTQYF
>TRBJ1-3|TRBV7-2
CASSRDSGNTIYF
>TRBJ2-5|TRBV11-2
CASSLEFWRWAGDGETQYF
>TRBJ1-3|TRBV7-3
CASSRMGGSGNTIYF
>TRBJ2-5|TRBV5-1
CASSPMTGKETQYF
>TRBJ1-1|TRBV6-1
CASSEAGRAEAFF
>TRBJ1-6|TRBV6-1
CASSEHTGGNSPLHF
>TRBJ2-3|TRBV7-2
CASSWGQSTDTQYF
>TRBJ1-3|TRBV19
CASSFLSNTIYF
>TRBJ2-2|TRBV13
CASSLPRGGSRTGELFF
>TRBJ1-6|TRBV25-1
CASSPNVGANSPLHF
>TRBJ2-1|TRBV5-1
CASSLGGDSYNEQFF
>TRBJ2-5|TRBV5-1
CASSRQETQYF
>TRBJ1-2|TRBV27
CASSSVAGGQGYTF
>TRBJ1-4|TRBV6-1
CASSDLGGREKLFF
>TRBJ2-2|TRBV28
CASSFLLRNTGELFF
>TRBJ2-1|TRBV5-1
CASSPDIEQFF
>TRBJ1-1|TRBV18
CASSPTGGAIEAFF
>TRBJ2-5|TRBV5-1
CASSPSSSLASKETQYF
>TRBJ2-3|TRBV11-3
CASSLSGRSTDTQYF
>TRBJ1-6|TRBV6-5
CASSYSGRQPLHF
>TRBJ2-1|TRBV15
CATSREIDNEQFF
>TRBJ2-5|TRBV5-1
CASSLGGLEYETQYF
>TRBJ2-3|TRBV5-1
CASSLVQGAIDTQYF
>TRBJ2-1|TRBV7-9
CASSLGQSPYNEQFF
>TRBJ1-1|TRBV6-5
CASTRGSGNTEAFF
>TRBJ2-6|TRBV5-6
CASSRDLGEVGNVLTF
>TRBJ2-5|TRBV5-1
CASSPRTSGAWETQYF
>TRBJ1-1|TRBV7-9
CASSLEGTGEVNTEAFF
>TRBJ1-5|TRBV19
CASSSRAAQPQHF